These 23 T cell receptor beta chains share one sample of origin, sequenced in a study of cytomegalovirus exposure and HLA in healthy donors. The assay was immunoSEQ multiplex PCR, and TCRdb's table has in-frame clones only and misses some. The top ten clones hold about 3% of a sample with 150,000 to 200,000 clones, under 95% of them seen once. The specimen was PBMCs. The source of these receptors is a woman between 18 and 29 years old in good health and CMV-seropositive.

This chain connects TRBV7-9 to TRBJ1-2; D is possibly TRBD1 (6 bases). The CDR3 loop spans 15 amino acids. Germline values: CDR1 SEHNR, CDR2 FQNEAQ (reference sequence). Trimming pared 4 bases from V and 4 bases from J, leaving 16 bases between. The CDR3 is CASSSGQPEGYGYTF. CDR3 nucleotides: TGTGCCAGCAGCTCGGGACAACCCGAGGGCTATGGCTACACCTTC.

The chain is built from TRBV10-3 and TRBJ2-7, with 9 bases matching TRBD2. V gave up 6 bases and J gave up 2 bases; unmatched junction bases: 2. The CDR3 is 13 amino acids. The V gene's germline CDR1 is ENHRY and CDR2 SYGVKD. The CDR3 sequence is CAIRRGGAYEQYF. For the CDR3, the DNA is TGTGCCATCAGGCGGGGGGGAGCCTACGAGCAGTACTTC.

The chain is built from TRBV7-2 and TRBJ2-3, with 8 bases fitting TRBD2. The CDR3 extends over 16 amino acids. Trimming took 3 bases from V and 6 from J; bases not matched to a gene: 11. CDR1 and CDR2 from the germline V gene are SGHTA and FQGNSA. The DNA of the CDR3 is TGTGCCAGCAGCTTCGCCCTAGCGGGCCCGACGGATACGCAGTATTTT. This encodes CASSFALAGPTDTQYF.

This chain uses TRBV28 with TRBJ1-2; D is unresolved. CDR3 length: 11 amino acids. CDR1 is MDHEN, CDR2 SYDVKM, per germline. The V end lost 4 bases, the J end lost 6 bases, and 6 bases lay between the germline ends. CDR3 protein: CASSSPDGYTF. The CDR3 DNA reads as TGTGCCAGCAGTTCGCCGGATGGCTACACCTTC.

The V call is TRBV4-1, the J call TRBJ2-7; 11 nucleotides align to TRBD1. The CDR3 loop spans 16 amino acids. CDR1 and CDR2 from the germline V gene are MGHRA and YSYEKL. V was clipped by 0 bases and J by 4 bases; unmatched bases: 5. The chain's CDR3 is CASSQEGQGGEYEQYF. In DNA, the CDR3 is TGCGCCAGCAGCCAAGAGGGACAGGGGGGCGAATACGAGCAGTACTTC.

This clone was observed a single time. The rearrangement uses TRBV10-3 and TRBJ2-5, with 9 bases that match TRBD1. The CDR3 runs to 13 residues. Per germline, CDR1 ENHRY and CDR2 SYGVKD. With 2 bases clipped from V and 5 bases from J, the junction kept 0 bases outside the gene matches. CDR3 loop: CAISEDRGETQYF. The CDR3 nucleotides are TGTGCCATCAGTGAGGACAGGGGGGAGACCCAGTACTTC.

J is TRBJ1-4 and V is TRBV11-2; possibly TRBD1 for D (5 bases). CDR1 and CDR2 from the germline V gene are SGHAT and FQNNGV. This CDR3 is 15 amino acids long. V was trimmed by 5 bases and J by 8 bases, leaving 18 bases between them. CDR3 bases: TGTGCCAGCAGCGCGTTACAGGAAACTGGGGAAAAACTGTTTTTT. Translating it yields CASSALQETGEKLFF. Looking up the rest from reference TRBV11-2 and TRBJ1-4 gives the full variable domain: EAGVAQSPRYKIIEKRQSVAFWCNPISGHATLYWYQQILGQGPKLLIQFQNNGVVDDSQLPKDRFSAERLKGVDSTLKIQPAKLEDSAVYLCASSALQETGEKLFFGSGTQLSVL.

The table lists this clone with a few counts. The CDR3 is CASSGLTGTNQPQHF. Here the CDR3 DNA reads TGTGCCAGCAGTGGACTGACAGGGACCAATCAGCCCCAGCATTTT. This chain connects TRBV6-1 to TRBJ1-5, with 7 bases fitting TRBD1. The V and J ends lost 4 bases and 3 bases, in that order; junction bases with no gene match: 6. The CDR3 sequence is 15 residues long. Germline assignment: CDR1 MNHNS and CDR2 SASEGT.

The chain links TRBV10-1 to TRBJ2-2, with 15 bases lining up with TRBD2. The CDR3 is 19 amino acids. J lost 1 base, V lost 2 bases, and 5 bases had no gene match. Germline CDR1 reads WNHNN; CDR2 reads SYGVQD (reference sequence). CDR3 sequence (DNA): TGCGCCAGCAGTGAGATACCGGGACTAGCGGGGGGGAACACCGGGGAGCTGTTTTTT. Translation: CASSEIPGLAGGNTGELFF.

The chain recombines TRBV7-9 with TRBJ2-7, with 10 bases fitting TRBD2. This CDR3 spans 16 amino acids. The V and J ends lost 0 bases and 1 base, in that order; junction bases with no gene match: 3. Germline CDR1 reads SEHNR; CDR2 reads FQNEAQ (reference sequence). The CDR3 DNA is TGTGCCAGCAGCTTAGCCGGGACTAGCGCTTCCTACGAGCAGTACTTC. It translates to CASSLAGTSASYEQYF.

Only a few counts were recorded for this clone. This CDR3 reads CSGLTGNTGELFF. The CDR3 DNA reads TGCAGCGGACTGACAGGGAACACCGGGGAGCTGTTTTTT. The chain has TRBV29-1 and TRBJ2-2; a possible D gene is TRBD1 (6 bases). This CDR3 region has 13 residues. Looked up from germline, CDR1 is SQVTM and CDR2 is ANQGSEA. Trimming cost V 7 bases and J 1 base, with 10 bases left between them.

This clone was recorded only once. J is TRBJ1-3 and V is TRBV6-1; D might be TRBD1 (5 bases). This CDR3 has 17 amino acids. Trimming cost V 4 bases and J 3 bases, with 19 bases left between them. From germline, CDR1 is MNHNS and CDR2 SASEGT. CDR3 protein: CASSGPGDSLFGNTIYF. Written as DNA, the CDR3 is TGTGCCAGCAGTGGGCCGGGCGACAGTCTCTTTGGAAACACCATATATTTT.

This clone showed up just a few times. The gene calls are TRBV7-7 and TRBJ2-2; no reliable D call. Germline V lookup: CDR1 SSHAT, CDR2 FNYEAQ (reference sequence). This CDR3 spans 14 amino acids. V was trimmed by 3 bases and J by 4 bases, leaving 9 bases between them. This CDR3 is CASSLRLGTGELFF. Here the CDR3 DNA reads TGTGCCAGCAGCTTGAGGCTCGGCACCGGGGAGCTGTTTTTT.

V is TRBV6-1 and J is TRBJ2-2; 14 bases are a match to TRBD2. After removal of 4 bases from V and 9 bases from J, the junction contained 10 bases not matched to a gene. This CDR3 is built from 17 residues. Germline V gene lookup returns CDR1 MNHNS and CDR2 SASEGT. The CDR3, as DNA: TGTGCCAGCAGTGCCCAGCCGGGACTAGCGGGAGCACGGGAGCTGTTTTTT. Translating it yields CASSAQPGLAGARELFF.

The chain recombines TRBV4-3 with TRBJ1-1; D may be TRBD1 (6 bases). Between the trimmed V and J ends, which lost 3 bases and 1 base, there was a span of 15 bases. Germline-derived CDR1 and CDR2 are LGHNA and YSLEER. This CDR3 has 16 residues. The CDR3 sequence: CASSQGLGAENTEAFF. DNA for the CDR3: TGCGCCAGCAGCCAGGGCCTGGGGGCGGAGAACACTGAAGCTTTCTTT.

This chain joins TRBV2 and TRBJ2-1; 9 bases are shared with TRBD2. Germline V CDR1 and CDR2: SNHLY, FYNNEI. The J segment lost 1 base and the V segment lost 8 bases, leaving 21 bases of the junction unmatched. The CDR3 loop spans 20 amino acids. The CDR3 reads CASVRFAGGPGTGSYNEQFF. The CDR3 nucleotides are TGTGCCAGCGTCAGGTTTGCGGGAGGGCCAGGGACGGGGTCCTACAATGAGCAGTTCTTC.

The V call is TRBV6-1, the J call TRBJ2-3, with a tentative D call TRBD1 (5 bases). The CDR3 has 13 residues. Trimming removed 8 bases at V and 1 base at J, with 10 bases between. The germline V gene encodes CDR1 MNHNS and CDR2 SASEGT. This CDR3 is CASADRRTDTQYF. The CDR3 coding sequence is TGTGCCAGCGCTGACAGACGCACAGATACGCAGTATTTT.

This chain joins TRBV5-1 and TRBJ1-5; tentative D call: TRBD1 (5 bases). The V end lost 2 bases, the J end lost 4 bases, and 13 bases lay between the germline ends. Germline CDR1 is SGHRS and CDR2 is YFSETQ. The CDR3 runs to 15 residues. The CDR3 DNA reads as TGCGCCAGCAGCTTAGGAGGGGTCCCTAATCAGCCCCAGCATTTT. It is translated as CASSLGGVPNQPQHF.

The chain is built from TRBV7-9 and TRBJ2-5; 11 bases are shared with TRBD1. V dropped 5 bases and J dropped 5; count of bases not matched to a gene: 7. Germline values: CDR1 SEHNR, CDR2 FQNEAQ (reference sequence). The CDR3 totals 15 residues. The CDR3, as DNA: TGTGCCAGCAGCGCTCCGGGACAGGGGGTTGAGACCCAGTACTTC. Translated, it gives CASSAPGQGVETQYF.

The chain combines TRBV4-2 with TRBJ1-1; 12 bases align to TRBD1. The CDR3 spans 16 residues. The ends lost 1 base at V and 6 bases at J; junction bases unmatched: 6. From germline, CDR1 is LGHNA and CDR2 YNFKEQ. DNA of the CDR3: TGTGCCAGCAGCCAAGTACAGGGACAGGGGGCCGCTGAAGCTTTCTTT. Its translation is CASSQVQGQGAAEAFF.

This chain joins TRBV18 and TRBJ2-3; 8 bases are shared with TRBD2. CDR1 and CDR2 from the germline V gene are KGHSH and LQKENI. V lost 3 bases to trimming and J lost 7 bases; unmatched junction nucleotides: 9. CDR3 size: 15 residues. The CDR3 here is CASSPGLAGSYTQYF. The CDR3, as DNA: TGTGCCAGCTCACCCGGACTAGCCGGATCGTATACGCAGTATTTT. The entire variable domain, with the rest obtained from reference TRBV18 and TRBJ2-3, is as follows: NAGVMQNPRHLVRRRGQEARLRCSPMKGHSHVYWYRQLPEEGLKFMVYLQKENIIDESGMPKERFSAEFPKEGPSILRIQQVVRGDSAAYFCASSPGLAGSYTQYFGPGTRLTVL.

The rearrangement joins TRBV15 to TRBJ2-2, with a weak D call TRBD2 (5 bases). CDR1 LNHNV and CDR2 YYDKDF come from the germline V gene (reference sequence). Trimming pared 1 base from V and 0 bases from J, leaving 9 bases between. CDR3 length equals 16 residues. CDR3 DNA: TGTGCCACCAGCAGAGGCGCCGGGACGAACACCGGGGAGCTGTTTTTT. Amino acid sequence: CATSRGAGTNTGELFF.

The chain uses TRBV6-1 and TRBJ2-2; TRBD1 matches at 10 bases. The germline CDR1 and CDR2 sequences are MNHNS and SASEGT. The CDR3 length is 15 residues. V lost 6 bases and J lost 4; bases outside the gene matches: 5. The CDR3 bases are TGTGCCAGCAGACCAAGACAGGGGGCCACCGGGGAGCTGTTTTTT. Protein product: CASRPRQGATGELFF.